This TCR beta chain emerged from a study of blood T cell repertoires in COVID-19. Participant age was about 18 to 95 years, and participants resided in fewer than 25 US areas. Original methodology: Nucleated cell number was recorded as an estimate derived from reference gene primer amplification. Sequenced by immunoSEQ multiplex PCR; TCRdb stores in-frame clones only, minus some. V and J calls and clone size come straight from that table; D and trimming were deduced from the DNA. The sample contains about 200,000 clones, 80% to 90% of which appear only once. CDR3 length: 13 amino acids. CDR1 and CDR2 (germline): GTSNPN, SVGIG (reference sequence). The V gene lost 4 bases and the J gene lost 8 bases, with 17 bases spanning the gap.

This TCR was recovered from a woman aged 18-30 years who had recovered from COVID-19. This rearrangement joins TRBV30 to TRBJ1-2; D remains unclear. The sequencing sample was made of PBMCs or T cells enriched from blood (not recorded which). The CDR3 DNA follows: TGTGCCTGGAATGACCCCGGGAAGCAGGGCTACACCTTC. This translates into CAWNDPGKQGYTF.